The rows below give T cell receptor beta chains drawn from one sample of a study of T cell repertoires in cytomegalovirus infection. TCRdb itself ran the reads through MiXCR, one entry per CDR3 protein. The repertoire holds around 490,000 distinct CDR3 sequences, approximately 25% seen once, with less than 15% in the top ten. Sequenced sample: PBMCs. The receptor set was obtained from a human donor in good health (CMV status not recorded). Some clones in this sample may be carry-over from other donors' samples. CDR3s include the opening cysteine and the closing phenylalanine or tryptophan. The D gene is left open where the match is weak. Clone size appears in some rows only: once, few, many, or a class for an expanded clone.

d_call | clone_size | j_call | v_call | cdr3_nt | cdr3_aa
NA | NA | TRBJ1-2 | TRBV6-8 | TGTGCCAGCAGTGTCCGGACACGGCAGGCCAATGGCTACACCTTC | CASSVRTRQANGYTF
TRBD2 | NA | TRBJ2-7 | TRBV20-1 | TGCAGTGCTGAGAGCGGGAGGGCCTTGGGGGAGCAGTACTTC | CSAESGRALGEQYF
NA | NA | TRBJ2-7 | TRBV4-1 | TGCGCCAGCAGCCACGGGAGAGGCGAGCAGTACTTC | CASSHGRGEQYF
TRBD1 | many | TRBJ2-2 | TRBV4-3 | TGCGCCAGCAGCCCGGGACAGGGATTCACCGGGGAGCTGTTTTTT | CASSPGQGFTGELFF
NA | NA | TRBJ2-3 | TRBV6-2/TRBV6-3 | TGTGCCAGCAGTTACGAGGGAGGCACAGATACGCAGTATTTT | CASSYEGGTDTQYF
NA | few | TRBJ2-2 | TRBV4-1 | TGCGCCAGCAGCCAACCGAGGATAGCAAACGAGCTGTTTTTT | CASSQPRIANELFF
TRBD1 | NA | TRBJ2-1 | TRBV6-2/TRBV6-3 | TGTGCCAGCAGTTTTGGACAGGGTAGCGGTAAGAGCTCCTACAATGAGCAGTTCTTC | CASSFGQGSGKSSYNEQFF
NA | many | TRBJ1-2 | TRBV19 | TGTGCCAGTTCCAACGGGGGCTATGGCTACACCTTC | CASSNGGYGYTF
TRBD2 | NA | TRBJ2-3 | TRBV5-1 | TGCGCCAGCAGCTTGGGACTAGCGGGAGGGCCCTCCGGAGATACGCAGTATTTT | CASSLGLAGGPSGDTQYF
NA | few | TRBJ2-5 | TRBV7-2 | TGTGCCAGCAGCTTGGATGGCCCCCCAGAGACCCAGTACTTC | CASSLDGPPETQYF
NA | NA | TRBJ2-3 | TRBV5-1 | TGCGCCAGCAGCTTGGTGTCTAGCGAGACAGATACGCAGTATTTT | CASSLVSSETDTQYF
NA | many | TRBJ2-1 | TRBV20-1 | TGCAGTGCTAGGTCCCCTAGCTCCTACAATGAGCAGTTCTTC | CSARSPSSYNEQFF
NA | NA | TRBJ1-2 | TRBV5-4 | TGTGCCAGCAGCTTGTTTGGGGGACGTGGCTACACCTTC | CASSLFGGRGYTF
NA | NA | TRBJ1-5 | TRBV6-6 | TGTGCCAGCAGTTACGGCGGGGGCGGGGATCAGCCCCAGCATTTT | CASSYGGGGDQPQHF
NA | few | TRBJ1-1 | TRBV19 | TGTGCCAGTAGAACACTTGCGGAGAACACTGAAGCTTTCTTT | CASRTLAENTEAFF
NA | many | TRBJ2-3 | TRBV7-2 | TGTGCCAGCAGCTTAGTCGCACCGCGCACAGATACGCAGTATTTT | CASSLVAPRTDTQYF
NA | few | TRBJ2-1 | TRBV12-3/TRBV12-4 | TGTGCCAGCAGTTCGGAAGTTCGGTACAATGAGCAGTTCTTC | CASSSEVRYNEQFF
TRBD1 | NA | TRBJ2-5 | TRBV6-2/TRBV6-3 | TGTGCCAGCAGTTACGACAGGGGGAGGCAAGAGACCCAGTACTTC | CASSYDRGRQETQYF
TRBD2 | NA | TRBJ2-2 | TRBV5-6 | TGTGCCAGCAGCTTCCTAGCGGGGGCCGGGGACACCGGGGAGCTGTTTTTT | CASSFLAGAGDTGELFF
NA | few | TRBJ2-2 | TRBV7-8 | TGTGCCAGCAGCACTCGGGGCGGCTCGAACACCGGGGAGCTGTTTTTT | CASSTRGGSNTGELFF
NA | NA | TRBJ2-3 | TRBV7-4 | TGTGCCAGCAGCTTAGGTCTGCGGGAAACAGATACGCAGTATTTT | CASSLGLRETDTQYF
NA | many | TRBJ2-1 | TRBV7-2 | TGTGCCAGCGGACGGAATGAGCAGTTCTTC | CASGRNEQFF
NA | NA | TRBJ2-1 | TRBV7-3 | TGTGCCAGCAGCTTAAGAGGGGTGGAGGAGCAGTTCTTC | CASSLRGVEEQFF
NA | NA | TRBJ1-4 | TRBV4-1 | TGCGCCAGCAGCCAAGGCTTTCTGTCGAATGAAAAACTGTTTTTT | CASSQGFLSNEKLFF
TRBD2 | NA | TRBJ2-4 | TRBV24-1 | TGTGCCACCAGTGATTCCGGACTAGCGGATCACAAAAACATTCAGTACTTC | CATSDSGLADHKNIQYF
TRBD2 | NA | TRBJ2-3 | TRBV7-8 | TGTGCCAGCAGCCCCAGAGGGACTAGCAGGACAGATACGCAGTATTTT | CASSPRGTSRTDTQYF
NA | NA | TRBJ1-5 | TRBV7-4 | TGTGCCAGCAGCTCTTACAGCGCTAATAGCAATCAGCCCCAGCATTTT | CASSSYSANSNQPQHF
TRBD1 | NA | TRBJ1-5 | TRBV28 | TGTGCCAGCAGTGCCTTTTTAGGACAGGTCAATCAGCCCCAGCATTTT | CASSAFLGQVNQPQHF
NA | few | TRBJ1-1 | TRBV20-1 | TGCAGTGCTGGGGAGCCTCCCAACGGGGCTTTCTTT | CSAGEPPNGAFF
TRBD2 | NA | TRBJ2-4 | TRBV25-1 | TGTGCCAGCATTGGGCCCGCACTCGGCGGGAGAGGGCCATCTGCCAAAAACATTCAGTACTTC | CASIGPALGGRGPSAKNIQYF
TRBD2 | few | TRBJ2-1 | TRBV6-2/TRBV6-3 | TGTGCCAGCAGTCATAATAGCGGGAGGTCCTACAATGAGCAGTTCTTC | CASSHNSGRSYNEQFF
NA | NA | TRBJ1-2 | TRBV28 | TGTGCCAGCAGTTTGAGGGGGGCGAATGGCTACACCTTC | CASSLRGANGYTF
TRBD2 | few | TRBJ2-2 | TRBV7-2 | TGTGCCAGCAAGGGTCTAGCGGGAAGGACCGGGGAGCTGTTTTTT | CASKGLAGRTGELFF
TRBD1 | NA | TRBJ1-2 | TRBV12-3/TRBV12-4 | TGTGCCAGCAGTTCAGGGGGTTGGGGCTATGGCTACACCTTC | CASSSGGWGYGYTF
NA | many | TRBJ2-5 | TRBV7-6 | TGTGCCAGCAGCCCGCGCCAAGAGACCCAGTACTTC | CASSPRQETQYF
NA | NA | TRBJ1-1 | TRBV6-6 | TGTGCCAGCAGTTACTCGACACTTTCTGCTTTCTTT | CASSYSTLSAFF
NA | NA | TRBJ2-3 | TRBV5-1 | TGCGCCAGCAGCTTGGCGGGAGCGCCAGGGGATACGCAGTATTTT | CASSLAGAPGDTQYF
NA | NA | TRBJ2-1 | TRBV25-1 | TGTGCCAGCAGTGAGAGTCTTGGGGCACATGAGCAGTTCTTC | CASSESLGAHEQFF
NA | NA | TRBJ2-7 | TRBV28 | TGTGCCAGCAGAGGGACGCTGAGCTCCTACGAGCAGTACTTC | CASRGTLSSYEQYF
NA | many | TRBJ1-1 | TRBV7-2 | TGTGCCAGCAGCTTAATCGGATCCTCTGAAGCTTTCTTT | CASSLIGSSEAFF
TRBD1 | few | TRBJ2-3 | TRBV11-3 | TGTGCCAGCAGTGTGAGCTGGGACAGCGACACAGATACGCAGTATTTT | CASSVSWDSDTDTQYF
TRBD1 | many | TRBJ2-3 | TRBV7-2 | TGTGCCAGCAGCTTAGGGACCTACAGGGGAGATACGCAGTATTTT | CASSLGTYRGDTQYF